The 20 T cell receptor beta chains below all came from one sample that was sequenced in a study of T-cell memory formation after mild COVID-19. TCRdb recomputed calls from the 5' RACE reads with MiXCR, one row per CDR3 protein. The table shows 250,000 to 350,000 distinct CDR3 sequences, with around a sixth occurring only once. Sequenced material: PBMCs or a T cell subset sorted from them (not recorded which). These receptors were collected from a man aged 18 to 30 who had mild COVID-19 (a few samples of this study predate the infection). Cell type and time point are not known.

Details on this clonotype: A much larger clone differs from this one at a single base, so this may be a read error. The chain combines TRBV7-2 with TRBJ2-5; no definite D call. The V end was cut by 2 bases, the J end by 5 bases, with 9 bases between. The CDR3 runs to 13 residues. The germline gives CDR1 SGHTA, CDR2 FQGNSA. In DNA form, the CDR3 reads TGTGCCAGCAGCTTAAGGCCCTGGGAGACCCAGTACTTC. It translates to CASSLRPWETQYF. The whole variable domain, remainder taken from reference TRBV7-2 and TRBJ2-5, is GAGVSQSPSNKVTEKGKDVELRCDPISGHTALYWYRQSLGQGLEFLIYFQGNSAPDKSGLPSDRFSAERTGGSVSTLTIQRTQQEDSAVYLCASSLRPWETQYFGPGTRLLVL.

This clonotype appeared a few times. The gene calls are TRBV11-3 and TRBJ1-1, with D possibly being TRBD1 (5 bases). Germline CDR1 and CDR2: SGHNT and YENEEA. Trimming stripped 5 bases from V and 4 bases from J, with 11 bases between. This CDR3 comprises 13 residues. CDR3 amino acids: CASSPGRGTEAFF. CDR3 coding DNA: TGTGCCAGCAGCCCGGGACGTGGCACTGAAGCTTTCTTT.

The genes are TRBV24-1 and TRBJ2-5, with D perhaps TRBD1 or TRBD2 (5 bases each). The CDR3 loop spans 14 amino acids. The V gene's germline CDR1 is KGHDR and CDR2 SFDVKD. V lost 4 bases to trimming and J lost 0 bases, with 8 bases between them. CDR3 bases: TGTGCCACCAGTGACTGGGGACACCAAGAGACCCAGTACTTC. It yields the protein CATSDWGHQETQYF.

As concerns this clonotype: This may come from a read error, since a much larger clone is one base off. This rearrangement joins TRBV11-3 to TRBJ2-2; maybe TRBD2 (6 bases). The CDR3 consists of 13 residues. V gave up 5 bases and J gave up 3 bases, with 7 bases separating them. The germline V gene has CDR1 SGHNT and CDR2 YENEEA. The CDR3 spells CASSPGDTGELFF. The DNA of the CDR3 is TGTGCCAGCAGCCCGGGGGACACCGGGGAGCTGTTTTTT.

The J gene is TRBJ2-7, the V gene TRBV9; TRBD2 might be the D (5 bases). This CDR3 spans 15 amino acids. Trimming left V 3 bases short and J 2 bases short, with 15 bases between. Per the germline V gene, CDR1 is SGDLS and CDR2 is YYNGEE. The CDR3 protein is CASSEDHGITYEQYF. The CDR3 DNA sequence: TGTGCCAGCAGCGAAGATCACGGGATCACCTACGAGCAGTACTTC.

This clonotype has more than one count but fewer than ten. This sequence joins TRBV18 and TRBJ2-5; no firm D call. This CDR3 has 14 residues. Germline V gene sequence: CDR1 KGHSH, CDR2 LQKENI. V lost 2 bases and J lost 3, with 10 bases in between. Here the CDR3 DNA reads TGTGCCAGCTCACCAACAAGGACCGAAGAGACCCAGTACTTC. Its protein product is CASSPTRTEETQYF.

The DNA for the CDR3 is TGTGCCAGCAGACAAGCTGGGACGTTGAATCAGCCCCAGCATTTT. It specifies CASRQAGTLNQPQHF. The V gene is TRBV28, the J gene TRBJ1-5, with D maybe TRBD1 (5 bases). The germline V gene has CDR1 MDHEN and CDR2 SYDVKM. V was trimmed by 6 bases and J by 4 bases, leaving 16 bases between them. This CDR3 is 15 amino acids long.

In its sample, this clonotype was seen a few times. This chain uses TRBV12-3 or TRBV12-4 with TRBJ2-3, with unresolved D. The CDR3 is made up of 15 amino acids. The ends were cut back, 6 bases at V and 0 bases at J, with 13 bases in the middle. The CDR3 coding sequence is TGTGCCAGCAGCTTCCGACCTACTAGCACAGATACGCAGTATTTT. It specifies CASSFRPTSTDTQYF.

At least ten counts were recorded for this clonotype. The chain employs TRBV11-2 and TRBJ2-7; possible D gene TRBD2, 6 bases. The germline V gene encodes CDR1 SGHAT and CDR2 FQNNGV. The CDR3 is made up of 18 amino acids. With 3 bases removed from V and 1 base from J, the gap between germline ends came to 22 bases. CDR3 amino acids: CASSFSDGGGLWSYEQYV. In DNA, the CDR3 is TGTGCCAGCAGCTTTTCGGACGGCGGAGGGTTGTGGTCCTACGAGCAGTACGTC.

This clonotype was seen a handful of times. The chain links TRBV15 to TRBJ1-2; TRBD1 matches at 8 bases. The J segment lost 5 bases and the V segment lost 0 bases, leaving 5 bases of the junction unmatched. CDR3 size: 15 residues. Germline values: CDR1 LNHNV, CDR2 YYDKDF (reference sequence). The CDR3 sequence is CATSRDDRGGYGYTF. In nucleotides, the CDR3 is TGTGCCACCAGCAGAGACGACAGGGGCGGGTATGGCTACACCTTC. Full variable domain (remainder filled in from reference TRBV15 and TRBJ1-2): DAMVIQNPRYQVTQFGKPVTLSCSQTLNHNVMYWYQQKSSQAPKLLFHYYDKDFNNEADTPDNFQSRRPNTSFCFLDIRSPGLGDTAMYLCATSRDDRGGYGYTFGSGTRLTVV.

The chain is built from TRBV5-6 and TRBJ1-4; D is ambiguous. The germline gives CDR1 SGHDT, CDR2 YYEEEE. V was trimmed by 2 bases and J by 7 bases, leaving 15 bases between them. The CDR3 totals 15 residues. CDR3 protein: CASSFRQAIGEKLFF. The CDR3 DNA reads as TGTGCCAGCAGCTTTCGGCAGGCCATTGGTGAAAAACTGTTTTTT.

This chain uses TRBV14 with TRBJ1-2, with D tentatively TRBD1 (6 bases). The V gene lost 2 bases and the J gene lost 8 bases, with 12 bases spanning the gap. There are 13 residues in the CDR3. In germline, CDR1 is SGHDN, CDR2 FVKESK. The CDR3 is CASSQRGAKGYTF. For the CDR3, the DNA is TGTGCCAGCAGCCAAAGGGGGGCTAAAGGCTACACCTTC.

The chain uses TRBV6-5 and TRBJ1-2, with D maybe TRBD1 (6 bases). The CDR3 sequence is 14 residues long. Per the germline V gene, CDR1 is MNHEY and CDR2 is SVGAGI. V lost 6 bases and J lost 1, with 12 bases in between. CDR3 residues: CASSPGQRNYGYTF. CDR3 sequence (DNA): TGTGCCAGCAGCCCCGGACAGCGTAACTATGGCTACACCTTC.

The chain couples TRBV7-2 to TRBJ1-2, with 10 bases identical to TRBD1. CDR1 is SGHTA and CDR2 is FQGNSA in the germline V gene. The CDR3 covers 15 residues. The V and J ends lost 4 bases and 5 bases, in that order; junction bases with no gene match: 7. The CDR3 DNA is TGTGCCAGCAGCTCTCCCGGGACAGGGGTATATGGCTACACCTTC. This encodes CASSSPGTGVYGYTF.

The rearrangement uses TRBV5-4 and TRBJ2-7, with 8 bases aligning to TRBD1. V lost 3 bases, J lost 4 bases, and 6 bases stayed unmatched. This CDR3 contains 14 residues. Germline V gene data show CDR1 as SGHNT and CDR2 as YYREEE (reference sequence). The CDR3 sequence is CASSSTGERYEQYF. CDR3 DNA: TGTGCCAGCAGCTCGACAGGGGAAAGATACGAGCAGTACTTC.

The V gene is TRBV4-3, the J gene TRBJ1-2, with 9 bases lining up with TRBD1. The germline CDR1 and CDR2 sequences are LGHNA and YSLEER. The trim removed 4 bases at V and 7 bases at J, leaving 4 bases unmatched. The CDR3 runs to 13 residues. The CDR3 region is CASSLGTGPGYTF. CDR3 nucleotides: TGCGCCAGCAGCCTAGGGACAGGGCCTGGCTACACCTTC.

The rearrangement joins TRBV20-1 to TRBJ1-4; D gene uncertain. V dropped 0 bases and J dropped 13 bases, with 9 bases sitting between them. Per the germline V gene, CDR1 is DFQATT and CDR2 is SNEGSKA (reference sequence). The CDR3 covers 11 residues. The CDR3 here is CSARDSLGLFF. The CDR3 nucleotides are TGCAGTGCTAGAGACAGCCTAGGACTGTTTTTT.

CDR3 region: CAITPRTGGNTIYF. The CDR3 nucleotides read TGTGCCATCACCCCTAGGACCGGGGGAAACACCATATATTTT. The V and J genes are TRBV10-3 and TRBJ1-3; no firm D call. Germline V gene sequence: CDR1 ENHRY, CDR2 SYGVKD. V lost 7 bases to trimming and J lost 4 bases, with 14 bases between them. This CDR3 has 14 residues.

This rearrangement joins TRBV28 to TRBJ1-5; D unclear. The V and J ends lost 1 base and 9 bases respectively, with 10 bases between them. The germline V gene encodes CDR1 MDHEN and CDR2 SYDVKM. The length of the CDR3 is 13 residues. The CDR3 region is CASSLSVARPQHF. CDR3 sequence (DNA): TGTGCCAGCAGTTTATCGGTTGCTCGGCCCCAGCATTTT.

This clonotype has only a few counts. The chain uses TRBV24-1 and TRBJ2-7; 9 bases agree with TRBD1. Germline CDR1 reads KGHDR; CDR2 reads SFDVKD. The V segment lost 3 bases and the J segment 5 bases; nucleotides outside the gene matches: 1. The CDR3 is made up of 13 amino acids. CDR3 sequence reads: CATSDGTGNEQYF. The CDR3, as DNA: TGTGCCACCAGTGATGGGACAGGGAACGAGCAGTACTTC.